Below, one T cell receptor beta chain is given with its context. Antigen unknown. With V trimmed by 1 base and J by 3 bases, 3 bases remained unmatched. Looked up from germline, CDR1 is LGHDT and CDR2 is YNNKEL (reference sequence). The CDR3 is made up of 15 amino acids. Unique molecular identifiers were present in the TCR beta cDNA libraries. TCRdb itself ran the PCR reads through MiXCR, one entry per CDR3 protein. Of under 900,000 distinct CDR3 sequences in the sample, about 53% are singletons; the top ten hold over 4%. The data stem from a study of post-analysis software for immune sequencing data. Study observations and caveats: TRBV5-6, TRBV5-1 and TRBV20-1 were among roughly 5 TRBV segments more frequent in patients than controls.

The clonotype comes from a girl under 18 with multiple sclerosis. The sample taken for sequencing was blood. This chain links TRBV3-1 with TRBJ2-4, with TRBD1 matching over 7 bases. The CDR3 sequence: CASSQGDRYKNIQYF. CDR3 DNA: TGTGCCAGCAGCCAAGGGGACAGATACAAAAACATTCAGTACTTC. The whole variable domain, remainder taken from reference TRBV3-1 and TRBJ2-4, is DTAVSQTPKYLVTQMGNDKSIKCEQNLGHDTMYWYKQDSKKFLKIMFSYNNKELIINETVPNRFSPKSPDKAHLNLHINSLELGDSAVYFCASSQGDRYKNIQYFGAGTRLSVL.